The T cell receptor (beta chain) under discussion was sequenced for a study of T cell repertoires in cytomegalovirus infection. Study details: Newly reported HLA-C-restricted and thoroughly characterized HLA-B-restricted CMV epitopes were employed. CMV infection and matching HLA type were both indicated by public TCR beta signatures.

Germline CDR1 DFQATT, CDR2 SNEGSKA (reference sequence). Between the trimmed V and J ends, which lost 5 bases and 0 bases, there was a span of 16 bases. CDR3 length: 15 amino acids. TCRdb processed the reads anew with MiXCR; each CDR3 protein has one entry. The data show around 710,000 distinct CDR3 sequences, roughly 28% seen once. Comments on this clonotype: Its antigen is not known.

Study-wide results and limits: Totalled public TCR beta family frequency picked out people who carried CMV plus the relevant HLA. In two of eight donors, the top clonotype was HLA-C-restricted CMV-specific.

The source material was cultured CD8+ T cells from PBMCs, sampled from culture after CMV antigen stimulation. The chain is built from TRBV20-1 and TRBJ1-1; unclear D gene. The clonotype comes from a human donor in good health (CMV status not recorded). Some clones in this sample may be carry-over from other donors' samples. In nucleotides, the CDR3 is TGCAGTGCTCCAATAATAGGACTTTTGAACACTGAAGCTTTCTTT. Residues: CSAPIIGLLNTEAFF.